These 14 T cell receptor beta chains were all obtained from the same sample, sequenced in a study of T cell clones after liver transplantation. The repertoire was sequenced with immunoSEQ multiplex PCR; TCRdb's copy has only in-frame clones and lacks some. The sample contains 40,000 to 55,000 clones, roughly 84% of which appear only once. The sequencing used CD4+ T cells from blood, collected 24 months after liver transplant. The receptors originated from a human patient who received a liver transplant. Some of the T cells may derive from the graft donor.

The V and J genes are TRBV7-2 and TRBJ2-5; D unresolved. The germline V gene has CDR1 SGHTA and CDR2 FQGNSA. The CDR3 spans 12 residues. Trimming shortened V by 4 bases and J by 0 bases, and 3 bases separated the two germline ends. CDR3 sequence (DNA): TGTGCCAGCAGCTCGTACCAAGAGACCCAGTACTTC. This gives the protein CASSSYQETQYF.

This chain connects TRBV19 to TRBJ1-5; D gene ambiguous. The CDR3 has 15 residues. V lost 1 base to trimming and J lost 0 bases, with 7 bases between them. Germline assignment: CDR1 LNHDA and CDR2 SQIVND (reference sequence). DNA for the CDR3: TGTGCCAGTAGTATAGGCAGCCTTAGCAATCAGCCCCAGCATTTT. This gives the protein CASSIGSLSNQPQHF. Together with reference TRBV19 and TRBJ1-5, the CDR3 gives the full variable domain: DGGITQSPKYLFRKEGQNVTLSCEQNLNHDAMYWYRQDPGQGLRLIYYSQIVNDFQKGDIAEGYSVSREKKESFPLTVTSAQKNPTAFYLCASSIGSLSNQPQHFGDGTRLSIL.

The J gene is TRBJ1-2, the V gene TRBV6-6, with 7 bases matching TRBD1. Per germline, CDR1 MNHNY and CDR2 SVGAGI (reference sequence). The CDR3 loop spans 14 amino acids. V was clipped by 2 bases and J by 7 bases; unmatched bases: 7. The CDR3 region has the DNA TGTGCCAGCAGTTACCTCGACAGGGTCTCTGGCTACACCTTC. Translated, it gives CASSYLDRVSGYTF.

The J gene is TRBJ2-7, the V gene TRBV5-1, with 10 bases matching TRBD2. CDR3 length equals 14 residues. Germline V gene lookup returns CDR1 SGHRS and CDR2 YFSETQ. V lost 4 bases to trimming and J lost 5 bases; unmatched junction nucleotides: 6. The CDR3 bases are TGCGCCAGCAGCCCTAGCGGGAGAATCCACGAGCAGTACTTC. This translates into CASSPSGRIHEQYF. Full variable domain (remainder filled in from reference TRBV5-1 and TRBJ2-7): KAGVTQTPRYLIKTRGQQVTLSCSPISGHRSVSWYQQTPGQGLQFLFEYFSETQRNKGNFPGRFSGRQFSNSRSEMNVSTLELGDSALYLCASSPSGRIHEQYFGPGTRLTVT.

This sequence joins TRBV6-5 and TRBJ2-1; D is perhaps TRBD1 (5 bases). V lost 2 bases to trimming and J lost 7 bases, with 15 bases between them. Per germline, CDR1 MNHEY and CDR2 SVGAGI. CDR3 size: 15 residues. In nucleotides, the CDR3 is TGTGCCAGCAGTTACGGTGGCGCCAGGGCAAATGAGCAGTTCTTC. Amino acids: CASSYGGARANEQFF.

J is TRBJ2-1 and V is TRBV5-6; 8 nucleotides match TRBD1. CDR1 SGHDT and CDR2 YYEEEE come from the germline V gene. There are 14 residues in the CDR3. J lost 5 bases, V lost 2 bases, and 3 bases had no gene match. CDR3 sequence: CASSFRGHDNEQFF. CDR3 DNA: TGTGCCAGCAGCTTCAGGGGGCATGACAATGAGCAGTTCTTC.

The chain has TRBV7-6 and TRBJ2-5; 7 nucleotides align to TRBD2. The trim removed 6 bases at V and 2 bases at J, leaving 6 bases unmatched. Germline V gives CDR1 SGHVS, CDR2 FNYEAQ. CDR3 length: 14 residues. CDR3 in amino acids: CASSSLGGQETQYF. CDR3 DNA: TGTGCCAGCAGTTCCCTGGGGGGGCAAGAGACCCAGTACTTC.

The CDR3 reads CASSLSGTGNYEQYF. The CDR3 nucleotides are TGCGCCAGCAGCTTGTCCGGGACAGGTAACTACGAGCAGTACTTC. The rearrangement joins TRBV5-1 to TRBJ2-7; 8 positions match TRBD1. J lost 3 bases, V lost 1 base, and 6 bases had no gene match. Germline CDR1 SGHRS, CDR2 YFSETQ. The CDR3 is 15 amino acids.

This chain connects TRBV2 to TRBJ2-3; possibly TRBD2 for D (6 bases). Trimming stripped 7 bases from V and 1 base from J, with 15 bases between. Looked up from germline, CDR1 is SNHLY and CDR2 is FYNNEI. The length of the CDR3 is 15 residues. CDR3 sequence: CASTAGLGGTDTQYF. In nucleotides, the CDR3 is TGTGCCAGCACCGCGGGGTTGGGGGGCACAGATACGCAGTATTTT.

V and J are TRBV13 and TRBJ1-4, with 8 bases lining up with TRBD1. The CDR3 runs to 14 residues. With 5 bases clipped from V and 7 bases from J, the junction kept 6 bases outside the gene matches. The germline CDR1 and CDR2 sequences are PRHDT and FYEKMQ (reference sequence). For the CDR3, the DNA is TGTGCCAGCAGCCGCGGACAGGGATTTGAAAAACTGTTTTTT. Residues: CASSRGQGFEKLFF.

This clone appeared once. The chain recombines TRBV19 with TRBJ1-1; D not resolved. V lost 6 bases and J lost 3, with 5 bases in between. The CDR3 consists of 11 residues. The germline V gene encodes CDR1 LNHDA and CDR2 SQIVND (reference sequence). The CDR3: CASRRDTEAFF. CDR3 DNA: TGTGCCAGTAGGAGGGACACTGAAGCTTTCTTT.

The chain uses TRBV18 and TRBJ2-1; no reliable D call. V lost 6 bases and J 1 base, leaving 10 bases between the germline ends. The length of the CDR3 is 14 residues. The germline V gene encodes CDR1 KGHSH and CDR2 LQKENI. The CDR3 region has the DNA TGTGCCAGCTCCTGGACGGTATCCTACAATGAGCAGTTCTTC. The encoded protein is CASSWTVSYNEQFF.

The chain has TRBV5-1 and TRBJ1-2; D is unclear. The germline V and J ends were trimmed by 1 base and 8 bases, with 9 bases remaining between them. CDR1 and CDR2 from the germline V gene are SGHRS and YFSETQ. The CDR3 covers 12 residues. The CDR3 is CASSLNVYGYTF. The CDR3 coding sequence is TGCGCCAGCAGCTTGAATGTGTACGGCTACACCTTC.

In this sample, this clone turned up a few times. CDR3 bases: TGTGCCAGCAGCTTAGCCGGGCCGCAAGAGACCCAGTACTTC. This translates into CASSLAGPQETQYF. This chain connects TRBV7-9 to TRBJ2-5; no clear D. The CDR3 runs to 14 residues. In germline, CDR1 is SEHNR, CDR2 FQNEAQ (reference sequence). The V end was cut by 0 bases, the J end by 2 bases, with 7 bases between.